This is a list of T cell receptor beta chains from one sample in a study of CD8+ T cells in alopecia areata. The table came from immunoSEQ multiplex PCR; TCRdb's copy has only in-frame clones and leaves some out. The table lists approximately 11,000 clones, over 60% of them singletons. The source material was skin. These receptors were obtained from a human donor with alopecia areata. CDR3s include the opening cysteine and the closing phenylalanine or tryptophan. The D gene is left open where the match is weak. Clone sizes are given selectively: once, few, many, or a class where the clone is expanded.

DNA,CDR3,J,D,V,size
TGCAGCGTTGACAGAGGGACCGGGGAGCTGTTTTTT,CSVDRGTGELFF,TRBJ2-2,.,TRBV29-1,once
TGTGCCAGCAGCGGAGCCTTTCGGGATACGCAGTATTTT,CASSGAFRDTQYF,TRBJ2-3,.,TRBV7-7,.
TGCAGCGTTGTCCCTGGGGTCTCCGGGAATGAGCAGTTCTTC,CSVVPGVSGNEQFF,TRBJ2-1,.,TRBV29-1,.
TGTGCCAGCAGTCGTGGAAACACCATATATTTT,CASSRGNTIYF,TRBJ1-3,.,TRBV6-5,medium-sized
TGTGCCAGCGCCCCGGGGGGGGCGGGAAACACCGGGGAGCTGTTTTTT,CASAPGGAGNTGELFF,TRBJ2-2,TRBD2,TRBV7-2,.
TGTGCCAGCAGCTTAAACGAGAGGGTCGTCGTTGGCTACACCTTC,CASSLNERVVVGYTF,TRBJ1-2,.,TRBV7-9,.
TGTGCCAGTAGTCTAGCAATGAACACTGAAGCTTTCTTT,CASSLAMNTEAFF,TRBJ1-1,.,TRBV19,medium-sized
TGCGCCAGCAGATTCGACAGCACTAGCACAGATACGCAGTATTTT,CASRFDSTSTDTQYF,TRBJ2-3,.,TRBV5-1,few
TGTGCCAGCAGCCCCCATCCCGGGGCCGACACCGGGGAGCTGTTTTTT,CASSPHPGADTGELFF,TRBJ2-2,.,TRBV14,.
TGCGCCAGCAGCCAAGATCTCGGGGGCACTGAAGCTTTCTTT,CASSQDLGGTEAFF,TRBJ1-1,.,TRBV4-3,once
TGCGCCAGCAGCTTGGCACAGGGGGCATCGGCTGAAGCTTTCTTT,CASSLAQGASAEAFF,TRBJ1-1,TRBD1,TRBV5-1,.
TGCGCCAGTAGTATAGCCCGGACAGCGGGGGCCAAAAACATTCAGTACTTC,CASSIARTAGAKNIQYF,TRBJ2-4,.,TRBV19,once
TGTGCCAGCAGGGTACCGGAGGGGGCATATTCACCCCTCCACTTT,CASRVPEGAYSPLHF,TRBJ1-6,TRBD1,TRBV28,.
TGCGCCAGCAGCTTGGCGGCGAACACTGAAGCTTTCTTT,CASSLAANTEAFF,TRBJ1-1,.,TRBV5-1,few
TGTGCCAGTAGTAGGGGACTAGCGGTCCAAGAGACCCAGTACTTC,CASSRGLAVQETQYF,TRBJ2-5,TRBD2,TRBV19,few
TGTGCCAGCAGTTTCAGTGAGACAGCCTACGAGCAGTACTTC,CASSFSETAYEQYF,TRBJ2-7,.,TRBV27,.
TGTGCCAGCTCACCAGGGAGGGGAAATCAGCCCCAGCATTTT,CASSPGRGNQPQHF,TRBJ1-5,.,TRBV18,.
TGTGCCAGCAGGTCGCCGACTTACGAGCAGTACTTC,CASRSPTYEQYF,TRBJ2-7,.,TRBV6-5,few
TGCGCCAGCAGCATAGGCTTTAGAGACTATGGCTACACCTTC,CASSIGFRDYGYTF,TRBJ1-2,.,TRBV5-1,.
TGTGCCAGCAGCCCAGACCCGGGACGAGAGCAGTACTTC,CASSPDPGREQYF,TRBJ2-7,.,TRBV7-3,medium-sized
TGTGCCAGCAGTGCGGGCCTTTCGGGACGTACCGAGGAAAAACTGTTTTTT,CASSAGLSGRTEEKLFF,TRBJ1-4,.,TRBV27,.
TGTGCCTGGAGTGTCCAGGCTAGGCAGCCCCAGCATTTT,CAWSVQARQPQHF,TRBJ1-5,.,TRBV30,few
TGTGCCAGCAGTTACAACTACGAGCAGTACTTC,CASSYNYEQYF,TRBJ2-7,.,TRBV6-5,.
TGTGCCAGTAGTCAAGAGGCCGGAGATTCCTACAATGAGCAGTTCTTC,CASSQEAGDSYNEQFF,TRBJ2-1,.,TRBV19,.
TGTGCCAGCAGTGTTACAGGGGGCACCGGGGAGCTGTTTTTT,CASSVTGGTGELFF,TRBJ2-2,TRBD1,TRBV2,.
TGCGCCAGCAGCTTGGGGGCCGGGACAGGGCAAGAGACCCAGTACTTC,CASSLGAGTGQETQYF,TRBJ2-5,TRBD1,TRBV5-1,.
TGTGCCAGCAGTGATATAACAGGGGATCAGCCCCAGCATTTT,CASSDITGDQPQHF,TRBJ1-5,TRBD1,TRBV2,few
TGTGCCAGCAGCTTGACAGGGGGTATGAATGGTGAGCAGTTCTTC,CASSLTGGMNGEQFF,TRBJ2-1,TRBD1,TRBV7-9,few
TGTGCCAGCACATCTATTAAGGACAGTCAAGAGACCCAGTACTTC,CASTSIKDSQETQYF,TRBJ2-5,.,TRBV27,.
TGTGCCAGCTCACCCACGACAGTGAACACCGGGGAGCTGTTTTTT,CASSPTTVNTGELFF,TRBJ2-2,.,TRBV18,once
TGTGCCAGCAGCCACTGGACAGGAGATGACAAAAACATTCAGTACTTC,CASSHWTGDDKNIQYF,TRBJ2-4,TRBD1,TRBV11-2,.
TGCGCCAGCAGGAAACTAGCGGGAGGGGAAGATACGCAGTATTTT,CASRKLAGGEDTQYF,TRBJ2-3,TRBD2,TRBV5-1,.
TGTGCCAGCAGTCAACAGAGCAATCAGCCCCAGCATTTT,CASSQQSNQPQHF,TRBJ1-5,.,TRBV2,.
TGTGCCATCAGAGAGAATAGCGGGGGCCCCTACGAGCAGTACTTC,CAIRENSGGPYEQYF,TRBJ2-7,TRBD2,TRBV10-3,.
TGTGCCAGCAGCCCGGGACTAGCGGACTCCTACAATGAGCAGTTCTTC,CASSPGLADSYNEQFF,TRBJ2-1,TRBD2,TRBV7-3,.
TGTGCCAGCAGCTTAGGGTGGAGAGAGCGGGAGACCTACGAGCAGTACTTC,CASSLGWRERETYEQYF,TRBJ2-7,TRBD2,TRBV7-9,.
TGTGCCAGCAGCCATACCTTGTTCGAAAATGAAAAACTGTTTTTT,CASSHTLFENEKLFF,TRBJ1-4,.,TRBV11-2,few
TGCAGCGTTGAGAAAAGGCAGGAAAGCAATCAGCCCCAGCATTTT,CSVEKRQESNQPQHF,TRBJ1-5,.,TRBV29-1,few
TGTGCCAGCAGTCCCCTGAGGTTTGTACACAATGAGCAGTTCTTC,CASSPLRFVHNEQFF,TRBJ2-1,.,TRBV28,.
TGTGCCAGCAGTCCCCGCTGGTTCGGGGCGGGTCAGCCCCAGCATTTT,CASSPRWFGAGQPQHF,TRBJ1-5,.,TRBV27,.
TGTGCCATCTCGTTCTCTCAAGATAACACTGAAGCTTTCTTT,CAISFSQDNTEAFF,TRBJ1-1,.,TRBV10-3,.
TGTGCCTGGAGTCGGGGGGCTCAAGAGACCCAGTACTTC,CAWSRGAQETQYF,TRBJ2-5,.,TRBV30,.
TGCGCCAGCAGCTTCGGAACTGGAAACACCATATATTTT,CASSFGTGNTIYF,TRBJ1-3,.,TRBV5-1,.
TGTGCCAGTACCCTTGGCGGGGGTGTAGCTCGGCCCCAGCATTTT,CASTLGGGVARPQHF,TRBJ1-5,.,TRBV19,once
TGTGCCAGCAGCGTCGACTCCGCGGACAATGAGCAGTTCTTC,CASSVDSADNEQFF,TRBJ2-1,.,TRBV9,.
TGTGCCATCAGCCCACACTACAATGAGCAGTTCTTC,CAISPHYNEQFF,TRBJ2-1,.,TRBV10-3,.
TGTGCCAGCAGCCAAACGACGGGCAGGGAAAAACAGCCCCAGCATTTT,CASSQTTGREKQPQHF,TRBJ1-5,.,TRBV7-9,.
TGTGCCAGCTCACCACCACAGCGGATTCGCACAGATACGCAGTATTTT,CASSPPQRIRTDTQYF,TRBJ2-3,.,TRBV18,few
TGTGCCAGCAGTCGTGGGGGAGGCTATGGCTACACCTTC,CASSRGGGYGYTF,TRBJ1-2,.,TRBV6-5,.
TGTGCCAGCTCACCACCGGGTGGGGGACCCGAAGAGACCCAGTACTTC,CASSPPGGGPEETQYF,TRBJ2-5,.,TRBV18,.
TGCGCCAGCAGCCAAGATCCCCAGAGCTCTGGCTACACCTTC,CASSQDPQSSGYTF,TRBJ1-2,.,TRBV4-1,.
TGCGCCAGCAGCTTTTACGGGAACACTGAAGCTTTCTTT,CASSFYGNTEAFF,TRBJ1-1,.,TRBV5-1,.
TGTGCCAGCAGCTCAGGGTGGGCAGGCCCAATATACAATGAGCAGTTCTTC,CASSSGWAGPIYNEQFF,TRBJ2-1,.,TRBV5-6,.
TGTGCCAGCGGCGCAGGGGCGAACACTGAAGCTTTCTTT,CASGAGANTEAFF,TRBJ1-1,.,TRBV27,.
TGTGCCATCAGTGAGGTTTCCAACGAGCAGTACTTC,CAISEVSNEQYF,TRBJ2-7,.,TRBV10-3,.
TGTGCCAGCGGCGCACGGGCTAATTCACCCCTCCACTTT,CASGARANSPLHF,TRBJ1-6,.,TRBV2,.
TGTGCCAGCTCGCCACCCGGGACGGTTTCCTACGAGCAGTACTTC,CASSPPGTVSYEQYF,TRBJ2-7,.,TRBV18,.